The present T cell receptor (beta chain) was sequenced within a study of blood T cell repertoires in COVID-19. Background on the study: Whether acute or convalescent, the COVID-19 samples came from the United States, Italy and Spain. From T cells, B-cell-depleted T cells, or PBMCs came the material, which was cDNA or gDNA.

Original data processing: It was from reference gene primer amplification that nucleated cell counts were estimated. Generated by immunoSEQ multiplex PCR, the TCRdb table keeps only in-frame clones and is missing some. For V, J and clone size, that table is used; D and trimming come from the DNA. This sample has about 120,000 clones, with 86% found just once. Germline V gene lookup returns CDR1 MNHEY and CDR2 SVGAGI. Trimming took off 8 bases at V and 3 bases at J, with 14 bases between the two ends. The CDR3 runs 14 residues. Sequenced: peripheral blood. This receptor was obtained from a man aged 35-49 years with acute or convalescent COVID-19. V is TRBV6-5 and J is TRBJ1-3; perhaps TRBD1 as D (5 bases). The CDR3 loop is CASGGRGGGNTIYF. CDR3 DNA: TGTGCCAGCGGAGGGAGGGGAGGTGGAAACACCATATATTTT.